The 27 T cell receptor beta chains below all came from one sample that was sequenced in a study of blood T cell repertoires in COVID-19. Clones were sequenced by immunoSEQ multiplex PCR, and TCRdb holds only the in-frame ones, with some missing. The table has roughly 190,000 clones, 80% seen once. What was sequenced was peripheral blood. The receptors here all came from a man aged 55 to 70 with acute or convalescent COVID-19.

The CDR3 DNA follows: TGTGCCAGCAGCTATAACAGGGGGTTGAACACTGAAGCTTTCTTT. Translation: CASSYNRGLNTEAFF. The chain recombines TRBV6-5 with TRBJ1-1; 8 nucleotides match TRBD1. The V gene end was trimmed by 6 bases and the J gene end by 0 bases; junction bases not matched to a gene: 6. This CDR3 comprises 15 residues. CDR1 is MNHEY, CDR2 SVGAGI, per germline.

This chain uses TRBV5-8 with TRBJ1-1; weak D call: TRBD1 (5 bases). V lost 0 bases, J lost 3 bases, and 12 bases lay in between. The CDR3 has 15 residues. Per the germline V gene, CDR1 is SGHTS and CDR2 is YDEGEE. CDR3 protein: CASSLGSRAHTEAFF. The CDR3 region has the DNA TGTGCCAGCAGCTTGGGTTCCAGGGCCCACACTGAAGCTTTCTTT.

The table lists this clone with a few counts. This CDR3 reads CATSRSGQGGRQPQHF. The CDR3 DNA reads TGTGCCACCAGCAGATCGGGACAGGGGGGCCGTCAGCCCCAGCATTTT. The chain links TRBV15 to TRBJ1-5; 11 bases align to TRBD1. CDR3 length: 16 residues. Trimming took 2 bases from V and 6 from J; bases not matched to a gene: 6. CDR1 is LNHNV, CDR2 YYDKDF, per germline (reference sequence).

This clone occurred a few times. The chain combines TRBV27 with TRBJ2-7; 8 bases fit TRBD1. Per germline, CDR1 MNHEY and CDR2 SMNVEV (reference sequence). This CDR3 is built from 13 residues. The ends lost 6 bases at V and 2 bases at J; junction bases unmatched: 3. The CDR3 bases are TGTGCCAGCAGGAGACAGGGGACCTACGAGCAGTACTTC. It yields the protein CASRRQGTYEQYF.

This clone was seen once. The chain recombines TRBV25-1 with TRBJ1-2; possibly TRBD1 for D (5 bases). The CDR3 has 15 amino acids. Germline V lookup: CDR1 MGHDK, CDR2 SYGVNS. V was shortened by 3 bases and J by 2 bases, with 13 bases between the two germline ends. CDR3 residues: CASSDRTPSNYGYTF. DNA of the CDR3: TGTGCCAGCAGTGATAGGACACCGTCAAACTATGGCTACACCTTC.

The chain combines TRBV29-1 with TRBJ1-3, with D possibly matching TRBD1 (5 bases). Per the germline V gene, CDR1 is SQVTM and CDR2 is ANQGSEA. V was pared by 7 bases and J by 4 bases, with 17 bases between. The CDR3 has 14 residues. CDR3 protein: CSASSQGGGNTIYF. CDR3 bases: TGCAGCGCCTCGAGTCAGGGAGGCGGAAACACCATATATTTT.

This chain joins TRBV10-1 and TRBJ1-6; D uncertain. CDR1 and CDR2 (germline): WNHNN, SYGVQD (reference sequence). V gave up 6 bases and J gave up 8 bases, with 20 bases separating them. The CDR3 is made up of 16 amino acids. CDR3 region: CASRLSGPFPYSPLHF. In DNA, the CDR3 is TGCGCCAGCAGACTCAGCGGACCCTTTCCCTATTCACCCCTCCACTTT.

The V call is TRBV9, the J call TRBJ1-3; D call uncertain. Germline V lookup: CDR1 SGDLS, CDR2 YYNGEE. The CDR3 extends over 13 amino acids. Deletions cut 0 bases from V and 8 bases from J, with 9 bases between. CDR3 residues: CASSVGGFDTIYF. The CDR3 bases are TGTGCCAGCAGCGTAGGAGGGTTCGACACCATATATTTT.

This clone was seen only once. A read error may produce the germline difference seen at one junction end. The rearrangement uses TRBV6-4 and TRBJ2-1, with D maybe TRBD1 (5 bases). The CDR3 sequence is 12 residues long. Germline assignment: CDR1 MRHNA and CDR2 SNTAGT. In DNA form, the CDR3 reads TGTGCCAGCAGTGACTGGGGCTCCGAGCGGTTCTTC. Its translation is CASSDWGSERFF.

V is TRBV10-3 and J is TRBJ2-7; 7 bases are shared with TRBD1. Germline CDR1 reads ENHRY; CDR2 reads SYGVKD. CDR3 length: 14 amino acids. V lost 0 bases, J lost 3 bases, and 2 bases stayed unmatched. The chain's CDR3 is CAISESTGYYEQYF. Here the CDR3 DNA reads TGTGCCATCAGTGAGTCGACAGGGTACTACGAGCAGTACTTC.

The chain recombines TRBV5-5 with TRBJ1-6; D gene uncertain. Trimming shortened V by 0 bases and J by 0 bases, and 4 bases separated the two germline ends. The germline V gene encodes CDR1 SGHKS and CDR2 YYEKEE (reference sequence). The CDR3 is 15 residues long. This chain's CDR3 is CASSLAGSYNSPLHF. The CDR3, as DNA: TGTGCCAGCAGCTTGGCCGGCTCCTATAATTCACCCCTCCACTTT.

The J gene is TRBJ2-6, the V gene TRBV24-1; TRBD1 might be the D (5 bases). V lost 3 bases and J 0 bases, leaving 14 bases between the germline ends. Germline V lookup: CDR1 KGHDR, CDR2 SFDVKD. CDR3 length equals 18 residues. The CDR3: CATSDPTVTSSGANVLTF. The CDR3 DNA follows: TGTGCCACCAGTGATCCGACAGTTACAAGCTCTGGGGCCAACGTCCTGACTTTC.

The rearrangement uses TRBV4-3 and TRBJ1-2; 9 bases agree with TRBD1. The V gene's germline CDR1 is LGHNA and CDR2 YSLEER. The length of the CDR3 is 14 residues. V was clipped by 4 bases and J by 8 bases; unmatched bases: 8. The CDR3 nucleotides are TGCGCCAGCAGCCGTCCCGGGACAGGGAGCGGCTACACCTTC. This encodes CASSRPGTGSGYTF.

This clone was seen more than once but under ten times. The rearrangement links TRBV10-1 to TRBJ1-1, with a tentative D call TRBD1 (5 bases). There are 16 residues in the CDR3. Germline V gene lookup returns CDR1 WNHNN and CDR2 SYGVQD (reference sequence). V lost 3 bases, J lost 4 bases, and 18 bases lay in between. CDR3 DNA: TGCGCCAGCAGTGAAAGAAGGGGCCAGGTGGGCACTGAAGCTTTCTTT. Amino acid sequence: CASSERRGQVGTEAFF.

The chain recombines TRBV12-3 or TRBV12-4 with TRBJ1-1; weak D call: TRBD1 (6 bases). This CDR3 comprises 13 residues. Trimming took 4 bases from V and 0 from J, leaving 6 bases between them. This chain's CDR3 is CASSYRVNTEAFF. The CDR3 nucleotides read TGTGCCAGCAGTTACAGGGTGAACACTGAAGCTTTCTTT.

The V gene is TRBV5-8, the J gene TRBJ2-1, with 8 nucleotides matching TRBD2. The trim removed 0 bases at V and 8 bases at J, leaving 10 bases unmatched. CDR3 length equals 16 residues. Germline V gene data show CDR1 as SGHTS and CDR2 as YDEGEE. The CDR3 DNA reads as TGTGCCAGCAGCTTGGGGGCTAGCGGGCTGGGCTATGAGCAGTTCTTC. Translation: CASSLGASGLGYEQFF.

This chain joins TRBV5-4 and TRBJ2-3; D is perhaps TRBD1 (6 bases). The CDR3 is made up of 16 amino acids. The germline V and J ends were trimmed by 0 bases and 4 bases, with 15 bases remaining between them. Germline V lookup: CDR1 SGHNT, CDR2 YYREEE (reference sequence). The CDR3 DNA reads TGTGCCAGCAGCTTGGCGGCAGGGGCAGGGTCAGATACGCAGTATTTT. It translates to CASSLAAGAGSDTQYF.

The chain links TRBV7-8 to TRBJ1-2; TRBD1 matches 9 bases. Trimming removed 5 bases from V and 4 bases from J; junction bases left unmatched: 11. CDR1 is SGHVS and CDR2 is FQNEAQ in the germline V gene. This CDR3 spans 16 amino acids. As DNA, the CDR3 is TGTGCCAGCAGCCGAGCGGGACAGGGAGGCAGCTATGGCTACACCTTC. Its protein is CASSRAGQGGSYGYTF.

This clone has just a few counts. V gene TRBV5-1 combines with J gene TRBJ1-1, with D tentatively TRBD1 (6 bases). In germline, CDR1 is SGHRS, CDR2 YFSETQ. The CDR3 extends over 15 amino acids. V was cut by 1 base and J by 0 bases, with 10 bases left in between. CDR3 in amino acids: CASSLMGQVNTEAFF. Written as DNA, the CDR3 is TGCGCCAGCAGCTTGATGGGACAAGTGAACACTGAAGCTTTCTTT.

This clone has a handful of counts. This sequence joins TRBV5-6 and TRBJ2-3; D call uncertain. The V gene's germline CDR1 is SGHDT and CDR2 YYEEEE. Trimming stripped 3 bases from V and 0 bases from J, with 14 bases between. The CDR3 totals 16 residues. CDR3 bases: TGTGCCAGCAGCTCTTTTACCGGTATTAGCACAGATACGCAGTATTTT. Translating gives CASSSFTGISTDTQYF.

The sample holds one count of this clone. V usage is TRBV2 and J usage is TRBJ2-1; possibly TRBD2 for D (7 bases). Germline CDR1 reads SNHLY; CDR2 reads FYNNEI. This CDR3 region has 15 residues. V was trimmed by 4 bases and J by 1 base, leaving 11 bases between them. The CDR3 DNA sequence: TGTGCCAGCAGTGGTGGGGGGGCTTCCTACAATGAGCAGTTCTTC. Translated, it gives CASSGGGASYNEQFF.

The chain links TRBV27 to TRBJ2-2, with D possibly matching TRBD1 (6 bases). Trimming cost V 6 bases and J 4 bases, with 18 bases left between them. Germline V lookup: CDR1 MNHEY, CDR2 SMNVEV (reference sequence). This CDR3 comprises 16 residues. The CDR3 loop is CASRPYRDGATGELFF. For the CDR3, the DNA is TGTGCCAGCAGGCCATACAGGGATGGGGCCACCGGGGAGCTGTTTTTT.

The chain has TRBV5-6 and TRBJ2-3; possible D gene TRBD2, 6 bases. This CDR3 has 16 residues. Germline V gene data show CDR1 as SGHDT and CDR2 as YYEEEE. V dropped 0 bases and J dropped 4 bases, with 15 bases sitting between them. CDR3 coding DNA: TGTGCCAGCAGCTTGGAAGGTAGCGGTACATCAGATACGCAGTATTTT. Its translation: CASSLEGSGTSDTQYF.

This chain uses TRBV27 with TRBJ2-1, with a weak D call TRBD1 (6 bases). Trimming shortened V by 0 bases and J by 4 bases, and 7 bases separated the two germline ends. The CDR3 contains 14 residues. Germline CDR1 MNHEY, CDR2 SMNVEV (reference sequence). The CDR3 sequence is CASSLSGQYNEQFF. CDR3 coding DNA: TGTGCCAGCAGTTTATCCGGACAGTACAATGAGCAGTTCTTC.

V and J are TRBV6-4 and TRBJ2-5; possibly TRBD2 for D (6 bases). The V end lost 2 bases, the J end lost 7 bases, and 17 bases lay between the germline ends. This CDR3 comprises 15 residues. Germline CDR1 reads MRHNA; CDR2 reads SNTAGT. Written as DNA, the CDR3 is TGTGCCAGCAGTGACCCTAGCGCTGACAAGGGGACCCAGTACTTC. Translating it yields CASSDPSADKGTQYF.

This clone has only a few counts. The gene calls are TRBV2 and TRBJ1-1; D is uncertain. The germline V gene has CDR1 SNHLY and CDR2 FYNNEI. V was cut by 3 bases and J by 3 bases, with 8 bases left in between. This CDR3 is 13 amino acids long. The CDR3 DNA follows: TGTGCCAGCAGTGACAGAATTCACACTGAAGCTTTCTTT. It translates to CASSDRIHTEAFF.

The rearrangement links TRBV9 to TRBJ2-1, with D possibly TRBD2 on 6 matching bases. Germline CDR1 and CDR2: SGDLS and YYNGEE. Trimming removed 6 bases from V and 2 bases from J, with 18 bases in between. CDR3 length: 16 residues. DNA of the CDR3: TGTGCCAGCAACACGGAGGGGTCAGGGACCTACAATGAGCAGTTCTTC. It is translated as CASNTEGSGTYNEQFF. Using reference TRBV9 and TRBJ2-1 for the parts outside the CDR3, the full variable domain is DSGVTQTPKHLITATGQRVTLRCSPRSGDLSVYWYQQSLDQGLQFLIQYYNGEERAKGNILERFSAQQFPDLHSELNLSSLELGDSALYFCASNTEGSGTYNEQFFGPGTRLTVL.